This T cell receptor beta chain was identified during a study of T cells in Graves' hyperthyroidism and ophthalmopathy. Study context: Peripheral blood was taken when the disease was first diagnosed, before any treatment began.

This clonotype showed up just a few times. A junction end diverges from the germline sequence, so it may reflect a read error. Regions amplified from RNA transcripts were the TCR beta CDR3 regions. With the HTBI primer set, the TCR CDR3 went through a first round of RT-PCR. TCRdb processed the multiplex PCR reads anew with MiXCR; each CDR3 protein has one entry. This sample has about 360,000 distinct CDR3 sequences, with approximately 14% found just once. CDR1 and CDR2 (germline): MNHNS, SASEGT. This CDR3 is 17 amino acids long. Every diagnosis used clinical symptoms, serum thyroxine and TRAb, thyroid ultrasound and orbital computed tomography.

This TCR was recovered from a woman younger than 30 with Graves' hyperthyroidism that later progressed to Graves' ophthalmopathy. The source material was blood. The V and J genes are TRBV6-1 and TRBJ1-6; D remains ambiguous. As DNA, the CDR3 is TGTGCCAGCAGCCCTGGCCCCAGTTTTGGGTCGGATTCGCCCCTCCACTTT. Translation gives CASSPGPSFGSDSPLHF.